This T cell receptor beta chain is drawn from a study of T cell repertoires in cytomegalovirus infection. Study-wide context: Matching HLA type, along with CMV infection, was indicated by public TCR beta signatures. Study-level findings and limits: CMV carriers having the relevant HLA were flagged by cumulative public TCR beta family frequency.

A single record per CDR3 protein comes from TCRdb applying MiXCR to the reads. The table lists about 830,000 distinct CDR3 sequences, 30% to 35% of them singletons. Only a few counts were recorded for this clonotype. The target antigen is unknown. Germline lookup yields CDR1 SEHNR and CDR2 FQNEAQ (reference sequence). The CDR3 has 15 amino acids. Trimming cost V 1 base and J 1 base, with 10 bases left between them. This clonotype was obtained from a human donor in good health (CMV status not recorded). Some clones in this sample may be carry-over from other donors' samples. The sample in question was cultured CD8+ T cells from PBMCs, obtained from culture after CMV antigen stimulation. The chain is built from TRBV7-9 and TRBJ2-5; unclear D gene. In DNA, the CDR3 is TGTGCCAGCAGCTTAGATGGGAAATTCCAAGAGACCCAGTACTTC. It yields the protein CASSLDGKFQETQYF.